This T cell receptor (beta chain) emerged from a study of blood T cell repertoires in COVID-19. For the study at large: Acute and convalescent COVID-19 samples came from the United States, Italy and Spain. T cells, B-cell-depleted T cells, or PBMCs supplied cDNA or gDNA.

Per the study methods: Nucleated cell counts were estimated from reference gene primer amplification. Assay: immunoSEQ multiplex PCR; the TCRdb copy retains only in-frame clones and omits some. V and J calls and clone size come straight from that table; D and trimming were deduced from the DNA. The sample has over 60,000 clones, about 91% seen once. From germline, CDR1 is MNHEY and CDR2 SVGAGI. The CDR3 covers 13 residues. J gave up 6 bases and V 7 bases, and 9 bases lay outside the gene matches. This receptor was taken from an elderly man with acute or convalescent COVID-19. Sequences were obtained from peripheral blood. This sequence joins TRBV6-5 and TRBJ2-7; 7 bases map to TRBD1. The CDR3 reads CASTQDRVREQYF. The CDR3 DNA reads as TGTGCCAGCACCCAAGACAGGGTACGCGAGCAGTACTTC.